A selection of T cell receptor beta chains follows, all from one sample in a study of blood T cell repertoires in COVID-19. TCRdb's table, derived via immunoSEQ multiplex PCR, lists solely in-frame clones and lacks some. The sample has more than 300,000 clones; roughly nine tenths are singletons. What was sequenced was PBMCs or T cells enriched from blood (not recorded which). The receptor set was obtained from a woman between 35 and 50 years old who had been exposed to COVID-19. Both conserved end residues are part of each CDR3. A D gene is named only where the DNA matches it firmly. Only some rows state a clone size, as once, few, many or a class for expanded clones.

V gene	D gene	clone size	CDR3 length	J gene	CDR3 protein	CDR3 DNA
TRBV5-1	TRBD2	.	16	TRBJ2-3	CASSLDAGGASGTQYF	TGCGCCAGCAGCTTGGACGCCGGGGGGGCCTCGGGTACGCAGTATTTT
TRBV7-2	.	.	13	TRBJ2-1	CASSFYPSNEQFF	TGTGCCAGCAGCTTTTACCCCAGCAATGAGCAGTTCTTC
TRBV30	.	.	14	TRBJ1-2	CAWSVQAGTYGYTF	TGTGCCTGGAGTGTACAGGCGGGGACCTATGGCTACACCTTC
TRBV7-3	TRBD1	.	15	TRBJ1-6	CASSLTSQGGSPLHF	TGTGCCAGCAGCTTAACGTCACAGGGGGGTTCACCCCTCCACTTT
TRBV6-2/TRBV6-3	.	.	17	TRBJ2-2	CASSSFLQRANTGELFF	TGTGCCAGCAGTTCCTTCCTTCAGCGAGCGAACACCGGGGAGCTGTTTTTT
TRBV4-1	.	.	16	TRBJ1-4	CASSQVGVGADEKLFF	TGCGCCAGCAGCCAAGTTGGGGTGGGGGCGGATGAAAAACTGTTTTTT
TRBV5-1	.	.	15	TRBJ1-3	CASSLAQSSGNTIYF	TGCGCCAGCAGCTTAGCGCAGAGCTCTGGAAACACCATATATTTT
TRBV24-1	.	.	17	TRBJ2-3	CATSDPIPGRSTDTQYF	TGTGCCACCAGTGATCCCATCCCTGGGAGGAGCACAGATACGCAGTATTTT
TRBV6-2/TRBV6-3	.	.	14	TRBJ1-5	CASSYRGSGQPQHF	TGTGCCAGCAGTTACAGGGGTTCGGGTCAGCCCCAGCATTTT
TRBV6-1	.	.	13	TRBJ1-2	CASSEYTNYGYTF	TGTGCCAGCAGTGAATACACGAACTATGGCTACACCTTC
TRBV5-1	TRBD1	.	17	TRBJ1-2	CASTPEVGTGASGGYTF	TGCGCCAGCACCCCGGAGGTTGGGACAGGGGCTTCAGGTGGCTACACCTTC
TRBV2	.	.	11	TRBJ2-1	CASHFYNEQFF	TGTGCCAGCCATTTTTACAATGAGCAGTTCTTC
TRBV10-3	TRBD1	.	14	TRBJ1-1	CAISEGDRVTEAFF	TGTGCCATCAGTGAGGGGGACAGGGTTACTGAAGCTTTCTTT
TRBV4-2	TRBD2	.	18	TRBJ2-2	CASSQDVRLAGGIGELFF	TGTGCCAGCAGCCAAGATGTAAGGCTAGCGGGAGGGATAGGGGAGCTGTTTTTT
TRBV12-3/TRBV12-4	.	.	11	TRBJ2-4	CATAARDIQYF	TGTGCCACCGCGGCGAGGGACATTCAGTACTTC
TRBV27	.	.	15	TRBJ2-1	CASKSAGASYNEQFF	TGTGCCAGCAAATCGGCAGGGGCCTCCTACAATGAGCAGTTCTTC
TRBV11-3	TRBD2	.	13	TRBJ2-7	CASSFAGGYEQYF	TGTGCCAGCAGCTTTGCGGGAGGCTACGAGCAGTACTTC
TRBV11-3	.	.	15	TRBJ1-2	CASSSEKRGANGYTF	TGTGCCAGCAGCTCTGAAAAACGGGGGGCAAATGGCTACACCTTC
TRBV11-1	TRBD1	.	14	TRBJ1-2	CASSLGQANYGYTF	TGTGCCAGCAGCTTGGGACAGGCTAACTATGGCTACACCTTC
TRBV6-5	TRBD1	.	15	TRBJ2-7	CASRQSTGGIYEQYF	TGTGCCAGCCGCCAATCGACAGGGGGCATCTACGAGCAGTACTTC
TRBV9	.	.	18	TRBJ2-1	CASSVRLAASLNDNEQFF	TGTGCCAGCAGCGTCCGGCTAGCAGCGTCCCTAAATGACAATGAGCAGTTCTTC
TRBV10-1	.	once	13	TRBJ1-5	CASSLGVNQPQHF	TGCGCCAGCAGCCTCGGAGTGAATCAGCCCCAGCATTTT
TRBV7-8	.	.	17	TRBJ1-1	CASSFGGQLFMNTEAFF	TGTGCCAGCAGCTTTGGCGGACAGCTATTTATGAACACTGAAGCTTTCTTT
TRBV3-1/TRBV3-2	.	.	13	TRBJ1-6	CASSRYIDSPLHF	TGTGCCAGCAGCCGTTATATTGATTCACCCCTCCACTTT
TRBV30	TRBD1	.	16	TRBJ1-2	CAWRALGTGGNYGYTF	TGTGCCTGGAGGGCACTAGGGACAGGGGGAAACTATGGCTACACCTTC
TRBV30	.	once	12	TRBJ1-2	CAWMDSGYGYTF	TGTGCCTGGATGGACAGTGGCTATGGCTACACCTTC
TRBV18	.	.	13	TRBJ2-3	CASSPQSTDTQYF	TGTGCCAGCTCACCTCAGAGCACAGATACGCAGTATTTT
TRBV7-2	TRBD2	once	15	TRBJ2-2	CASSPTSVNTGELFF	TGTGCCAGCAGCCCCACTAGCGTGAACACCGGGGAGCTGTTTTTT
TRBV5-4	TRBD2	.	14	TRBJ2-7	CASSAMTSDREQYF	TGTGCCAGCAGCGCGATGACTAGCGATCGGGAGCAGTACTTC
TRBV10-1	.	.	14	TRBJ1-1	CASSPDSRSTEAFF	TGCGCCAGCAGTCCCGACAGCCGGAGCACTGAAGCTTTCTTT
TRBV11-3	.	.	14	TRBJ1-1	CASSPISDTAEAFF	TGTGCCAGCAGCCCGATCTCGGACACTGCTGAAGCTTTCTTT
TRBV7-3	TRBD2	.	13	TRBJ2-5	CASSLRRGETQYF	TGTGCCAGCAGCTTAAGGCGGGGGGAGACCCAGTACTTC
TRBV5-1	.	.	15	TRBJ2-5	CASSLEEGAWETQYF	TGCGCCAGCAGCTTGGAGGAGGGGGCTTGGGAGACCCAGTACTTC
TRBV5-1	.	.	13	TRBJ1-1	CASRAGENTEAFF	TGCGCCAGTAGGGCCGGGGAGAACACTGAAGCTTTCTTT
TRBV9	.	.	16	TRBJ1-1	CASSPRAPRANTEAFF	TGTGCCAGCAGCCCCCGGGCCCCCAGGGCCAACACTGAAGCTTTCTTT
TRBV10-3	TRBD2	.	14	TRBJ2-2	CAIKSGLLAGELFF	TGTGCCATCAAGTCGGGACTACTCGCCGGGGAGCTGTTTTTT
TRBV11-2	TRBD1	.	15	TRBJ1-4	CASSGLTGSSVKLFF	TGTGCCAGCAGCGGATTGACAGGGTCTAGTGTAAAACTGTTTTTT
TRBV5-1	.	.	13	TRBJ1-1	CASSLLGVAEAFF	TGCGCCAGCAGCCTCCTCGGGGTCGCTGAAGCTTTCTTT
TRBV7-9	TRBD1	.	14	TRBJ1-1	CASSLTDRITEAFF	TGTGCCAGCAGCTTAACGGACAGGATCACTGAAGCTTTCTTT
TRBV6-2/TRBV6-3	.	.	16	TRBJ2-3	CASSYPLGASTDTQYF	TGTGCCAGCAGTTACCCTCTGGGAGCTAGCACAGATACGCAGTATTTT
TRBV3-1/TRBV3-2	.	.	15	TRBJ1-2	CASSQDLISNYGYTF	TGTGCCAGCAGCCAAGATCTTATTTCTAACTATGGCTACACCTTC
TRBV19	TRBD1	.	14	TRBJ2-3	CATRDRGKTDTQYF	TGTGCCACACGGGACAGGGGGAAGACAGATACGCAGTATTTT
TRBV18	TRBD1	.	16	TRBJ2-3	CASSQSGTGPTDTQYF	TGTGCCAGCTCACAGTCCGGGACAGGGCCGACAGATACGCAGTATTTT
TRBV7-9	.	.	12	TRBJ1-2	CASSLQGGGYTF	TGTGCCAGCAGCCTGCAGGGTGGCGGCTACACCTTC